The 15 T cell receptor beta chains below all came from one sample that was sequenced in a study of shared clonotypes between healthy human individuals. The assay was immunoSEQ multiplex PCR, and TCRdb's table has in-frame clones only and misses some. This sample has 800,000 to 1,200,000 clones, with about 84% found just once. The specimen sequenced was memory CD4+ T cells from PBMCs. Subset of the sample: CD45RA-negative fraction. These receptors were obtained from a man aged 18-30 years in good health. Some clones in this sample may be carry-over from other donors' samples.

This clone was picked up one time. The chain carries TRBV5-1 and TRBJ1-1; D possibly corresponds to TRBD1 (6 bases). This CDR3 region has 13 residues. Germline values: CDR1 SGHRS, CDR2 YFSETQ. Trimming stripped 4 bases from V and 7 bases from J, with 14 bases between. CDR3 amino acids: CASSPGAGDEAFF. The DNA for the CDR3 is TGCGCCAGCAGCCCAGGGGCTGGGGATGAAGCTTTCTTT.

The CDR3 DNA reads TGTGCCAGCAGCGTATTGGAGGGAAGAGGGGAGCAGTACTTC. It yields the protein CASSVLEGRGEQYF. The chain has TRBV9 and TRBJ2-7, with D perhaps matching TRBD2 (6 bases). V was cut by 1 base and J by 7 bases, with 15 bases left in between. The CDR3 consists of 14 residues. Germline values: CDR1 SGDLS, CDR2 YYNGEE.

The rearrangement joins TRBV6-5 to TRBJ2-3, with 8 bases identical to TRBD1. CDR1 is MNHEY, CDR2 SVGAGI, per germline. The CDR3 contains 12 residues. Unmatched junction bases numbered 10, after V lost 5 bases and J lost 15 bases. The CDR3, as DNA: TGTGCCAGCAGTCAGCGACAGGGGAGATGTTATTTT. This encodes CASSQRQGRCYF.

As DNA, the CDR3 is TGTGCCAGCAGCCCTGAGCTGAACTATGGCTACACCTTC. Translating gives CASSPELNYGYTF. The chain carries TRBV11-1 and TRBJ1-2; D not resolved. The germline V gene encodes CDR1 SGHAT and CDR2 FQDESV (reference sequence). The CDR3 sequence is 13 residues long. Between the trimmed V and J ends, which lost 5 bases and 2 bases, there was a span of 9 bases.

On this clone: Other nucleotide sequences in the sample specify the same CDR3. This chain links TRBV7-3 with TRBJ2-1; unclear D gene. The CDR3 has 14 residues. The germline gives CDR1 SGHTA, CDR2 FQGTGA. The V gene lost 2 bases and the J gene lost 0 bases, with 5 bases spanning the gap. The CDR3 nucleotides read TGTGCCAGCAGCTTAGACCGCTCCTACAATGAGCAGTTCTTC. Amino acid sequence: CASSLDRSYNEQFF.

The V and J genes are TRBV27 and TRBJ1-2, with a possible D match to TRBD1 (5 bases). This CDR3 has 13 amino acids. Trimming took off 7 bases at V and 4 bases at J, with 13 bases between the two ends. Germline CDR1 MNHEY, CDR2 SMNVEV (reference sequence). CDR3 in amino acids: CASTNSGGYGYTF. The CDR3 DNA reads TGTGCCAGCACCAATTCGGGGGGCTATGGCTACACCTTC.

This rearrangement joins TRBV5-5 to TRBJ1-1; possible D gene TRBD1, 5 bases. CDR1 SGHKS and CDR2 YYEKEE come from the germline V gene (reference sequence). Deletions cut 1 base from V and 0 bases from J, with 10 bases between. There are 15 residues in the CDR3. Here the CDR3 reads CASSLTGRMNTEAFF. The CDR3 DNA follows: TGTGCCAGCAGCTTGACGGGGCGCATGAACACTGAAGCTTTCTTT.

With regard to this clone: This sample also contains other DNA sequences that code for the same CDR3. The V and J genes are TRBV10-3 and TRBJ1-1; no clear D. This CDR3 contains 13 residues. Between the trimmed V and J ends, which lost 6 bases and 1 base, there was a span of 9 bases. Germline CDR1 is ENHRY and CDR2 is SYGVKD. CDR3 in DNA: TGTGCCATCAGATTAGGAGCGAACACTGAAGCTTTCTTT. It translates to CAIRLGANTEAFF.

This chain links TRBV27 with TRBJ2-5, with D perhaps being TRBD1 or TRBD2 (5 bases each). The V gene's germline CDR1 is MNHEY and CDR2 SMNVEV (reference sequence). This CDR3 contains 13 residues. V lost 3 bases and J 2 bases, leaving 7 bases between the germline ends. Written as DNA, the CDR3 is TGTGCCAGCAGTTTGGGACCACAAGAGACCCAGTACTTC. Translated, it gives CASSLGPQETQYF.

The CDR3: CASRAGITYEQYF. Written as DNA, the CDR3 is TGTGCCAGTAGGGCAGGGATTACCTACGAGCAGTACTTC. The chain has TRBV19 and TRBJ2-7; perhaps TRBD1 as D (5 bases). Trimming removed 6 bases from V and 2 bases from J, with 11 bases in between. Germline lookup yields CDR1 LNHDA and CDR2 SQIVND (reference sequence). The CDR3 is made up of 13 amino acids.

This clone was seen once. The rearrangement uses TRBV11-3 and TRBJ2-7; unclear D gene. The CDR3 length is 13 residues. In germline, CDR1 is SGHNT, CDR2 YENEEA. Trimming stripped 0 bases from V and 3 bases from J, with 6 bases between. As DNA, the CDR3 is TGTGCCAGCAGCTTAGATGAAGACTACGAGCAGTACTTC. This gives the protein CASSLDEDYEQYF.

The gene calls are TRBV25-1 and TRBJ2-5; the D gene is possibly TRBD1 (5 bases). V was clipped by 4 bases and J by 5 bases, with 8 bases between them. The CDR3 is 12 residues long. Germline V gene sequence: CDR1 MGHDK, CDR2 SYGVNS. The CDR3 protein is CASSGPGETQYF. DNA for the CDR3: TGTGCCAGCAGTGGCCCAGGGGAGACCCAGTACTTC.

This sequence joins TRBV30 and TRBJ2-1; D not certain. Trimming took 2 bases from V and 4 from J, leaving 9 bases between them. CDR3 length: 13 residues. Looked up from germline, CDR1 is GTSNPN and CDR2 is SVGIG (reference sequence). The DNA for the CDR3 is TGTGCCTGGAGTCCACTGATTTACAATGAGCAGTTCTTC. Translation gives CAWSPLIYNEQFF.

Concerning this clone itself: Within the sample, other DNA sequences also encode this same CDR3. The gene calls are TRBV30 and TRBJ1-2; 7 bases match TRBD1. The germline gives CDR1 GTSNPN, CDR2 SVGIG (reference sequence). Trimming at V came to 5 bases and at J to 5 bases, leaving 5 bases not matched to a gene. CDR3 length equals 12 residues. CDR3 sequence reads: CAWSTGRYGYTF. For the CDR3, the DNA is TGTGCCTGGTCGACAGGGAGGTATGGCTACACCTTC.

The CDR3: CASRQGRNANTGELFF. The CDR3 DNA is TGTGCCAGTCGACAGGGGAGAAACGCGAACACCGGGGAGCTGTTTTTT. The gene calls are TRBV19 and TRBJ2-2; 8 positions match TRBD1. CDR3 length: 16 amino acids. V shed 8 bases and J 0 bases; nucleotides not matched to a gene: 8. In germline, CDR1 is LNHDA, CDR2 SQIVND (reference sequence).